This passage covers 10 T cell receptor beta chains from one sample sequenced in a study of Ad26.COV2.S vaccination and SARS-CoV-2 variants. Only in-frame clones appear in the TCRdb table, and some are missing; sequencing was by immunoSEQ multiplex PCR. The table includes 300,000 to 350,000 clones, about 86% detected once. As for treatment: about 20 received Ad26.COV2.S at low or high dose, single or two shots; about five received placebo; per-sample allocation not given. Sampling took place 63 days after the first vaccine or placebo injection. Sample: peripheral blood, taken in a trial of Ad26.COV2.S vaccine versus placebo. The receptors shown here come from a person between 18 and 65 years old who received the Ad26.COV2.S COVID-19 vaccine or a placebo.

This chain connects TRBV7-3 to TRBJ2-6; tentative D call: TRBD2 (6 bases). Between the trimmed V and J ends, which lost 2 bases and 0 bases, there was a span of 14 bases. The CDR3 extends over 18 amino acids. Germline loops: CDR1 SGHTA, CDR2 FQGTGA. The CDR3: CASSLARRDFSGANVLTF. The CDR3 coding sequence is TGTGCCAGCAGCTTAGCCAGGCGGGACTTCTCTGGGGCCAACGTCCTGACTTTC.

This chain connects TRBV20-1 to TRBJ1-2; no clear D. The CDR3 contains 15 residues. Trimming cost V 3 bases and J 2 bases, with 16 bases left between them. Germline CDR1 and CDR2: DFQATT and SNEGSKA (reference sequence). The CDR3 here is CSASPGGISNYGYTF. For the CDR3, the DNA is TGCAGTGCTAGTCCAGGTGGGATTAGCAACTATGGCTACACCTTC.

The V gene is TRBV19, the J gene TRBJ1-2; D unclear. Per the germline V gene, CDR1 is LNHDA and CDR2 is SQIVND (reference sequence). The CDR3 has 16 amino acids. V was shortened by 6 bases and J by 4 bases, with 21 bases between the two germline ends. As DNA, the CDR3 is TGTGCCAGTAGCCTGGCGACCCAAACAGCCTTCTATGGCTACACCTTC. As protein: CASSLATQTAFYGYTF.

CDR3 bases: TGTGCCAGTAGGACAGATCCTAACTATGGCTACACCTTC. Translated: CASRTDPNYGYTF. The chain carries TRBV19 and TRBJ1-2; weak D call: TRBD1 (5 bases). Germline values: CDR1 LNHDA, CDR2 SQIVND (reference sequence). V was cut by 6 bases and J by 0 bases, with 8 bases left in between. The CDR3 sequence is 13 residues long.

The chain recombines TRBV11-2 with TRBJ1-1; D is perhaps TRBD1 (5 bases). Trimming cost V 1 base and J 5 bases, with 11 bases left between them. The germline gives CDR1 SGHAT, CDR2 FQNNGV. This CDR3 region has 14 residues. The CDR3 here is CASSLGREGTEAFF. The CDR3 bases are TGTGCCAGCAGCTTAGGCAGGGAGGGGACTGAAGCTTTCTTT.

This chain uses TRBV10-2 with TRBJ1-5; unclear D gene. CDR1 WSHSY and CDR2 SAAADI come from the germline V gene. The CDR3 totals 15 residues. Trimming removed 0 bases from V and 4 bases from J, with 10 bases in between. The CDR3 is CASSESWQINQPQHF. As DNA, the CDR3 is TGCGCCAGCAGTGAGTCATGGCAGATTAATCAGCCCCAGCATTTT.

Only one count was recorded for this clone. DNA for the CDR3: TGCGCCAGCAGCCAAGGGACTAGCGGGGGGGCAGATACGCAGTATTTT. It translates to CASSQGTSGGADTQYF. V gene TRBV5-1 combines with J gene TRBJ2-3; 16 nucleotides align to TRBD2. In germline, CDR1 is SGHRS, CDR2 YFSETQ. This CDR3 has 16 residues. After removal of 4 bases from V and 4 bases from J, the junction contained 3 bases not matched to a gene.

The chain uses TRBV5-4 and TRBJ2-1; 9 bases map to TRBD2. The CDR3 is 18 residues long. Looked up from germline, CDR1 is SGHNT and CDR2 is YYREEE (reference sequence). The V segment lost 4 bases and the J segment 9 bases; nucleotides outside the gene matches: 20. In nucleotides, the CDR3 is TGTGCCAGCAGCAGCGGGGGGACCGTAGTTGGGACGGGCGGTGAGCAGTTCTTC. Amino acid sequence: CASSSGGTVVGTGGEQFF.

The chain joins TRBV19 to TRBJ2-1, with D hard to call. V lost 6 bases and J lost 5, with 29 bases in between. This CDR3 is 19 amino acids long. Germline V gene sequence: CDR1 LNHDA, CDR2 SQIVND (reference sequence). In DNA, the CDR3 is TGTGCCAGTAGCCCCCTTTATAGCCGCATCAACGACCTAAACAATGAGCAGTTCTTC. The encoded protein is CASSPLYSRINDLNNEQFF.

The V gene is TRBV3-1 (or the pseudogene TRBV3-2), the J gene TRBJ1-6, with D perhaps TRBD1 (5 bases). CDR3 length: 17 residues. CDR1 is LGHDT and CDR2 is YNNKEL in the germline V gene (reference sequence). V was clipped by 0 bases and J by 3 bases, with 12 bases between them. CDR3 nucleotides: TGTGCCAGCAGCCAAGAGCGGGGGGGGATCTATAATTCACCCCTCCACTTT. This encodes CASSQERGGIYNSPLHF.